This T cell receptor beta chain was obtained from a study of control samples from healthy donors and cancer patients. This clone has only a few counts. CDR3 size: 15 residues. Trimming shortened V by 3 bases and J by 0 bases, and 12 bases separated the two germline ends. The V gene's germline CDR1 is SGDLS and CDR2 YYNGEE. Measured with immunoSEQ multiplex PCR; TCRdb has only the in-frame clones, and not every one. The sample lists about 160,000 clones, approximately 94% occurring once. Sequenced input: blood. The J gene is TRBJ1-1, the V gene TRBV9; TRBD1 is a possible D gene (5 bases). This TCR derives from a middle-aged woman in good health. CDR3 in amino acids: CASSGGTSMNTEAFF. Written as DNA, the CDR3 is TGTGCCAGCAGCGGGGGGACCTCTATGAACACTGAAGCTTTCTTT.